The 11 T cell receptor beta chains in this list originate from one sample, sequenced in a study of OX40 agonist ivuxolimab in advanced cancers. Profiling relied on immunoSEQ multiplex PCR, and the TCRdb table lists in-frame clones only, not all of them. The repertoire holds tens of thousands of clones, with 90% to 95% as singletons. The sample in question was CD4+ or CD8+ T cells sorted from blood, obtained in a trial of the OX40 agonist ivuxolimab. These receptor sequences come from an adult with an advanced solid tumor such as melanoma, head and neck, liver or kidney cancer.

The chain employs TRBV5-4 and TRBJ2-7; a possible D gene is TRBD2 (6 bases). Trimming pared 3 bases from V and 6 bases from J, leaving 16 bases between. Germline V gene sequence: CDR1 SGHNT, CDR2 YYREEE (reference sequence). The CDR3 loop spans 14 amino acids. The CDR3 spells CASSSPRDSPEQYF. The CDR3 nucleotides read TGTGCCAGCAGCTCCCCCCGGGACTCTCCCGAGCAGTACTTC. The full variable domain, completed using reference TRBV5-4 and TRBJ2-7, is ETGVTQSPTHLIKTRGQQVTLRCSSQSGHNTVSWYQQALGQGPQFIFQYYREEENGRGNFPPRFSGLQFPNYSSELNVNALELDDSALYLCASSSPRDSPEQYFGPGTRLTVT.

V gene TRBV19 combines with J gene TRBJ2-3; D possibly corresponds to TRBD1 (5 bases). CDR1 is LNHDA, CDR2 SQIVND, per germline (reference sequence). The V end lost 4 bases, the J end lost 2 bases, and 7 bases lay between the germline ends. CDR3 length: 13 amino acids. The DNA of the CDR3 is TGTGCCAGTAGTAGCAGGGTCACAGATACGCAGTATTTT. Its protein product is CASSSRVTDTQYF.

The J gene is TRBJ2-3, the V gene TRBV19; TRBD2 might be the D (5 bases). CDR1 and CDR2 (germline): LNHDA, SQIVND (reference sequence). The CDR3 has 15 amino acids. V was pared by 4 bases and J by 6 bases, with 17 bases between. The CDR3 coding sequence is TGTGCCAGTAGTAGTCCCGGAGGCGTCGGGGATACGCAGTATTTT. It codes for CASSSPGGVGDTQYF. The variable domain in full, with the rest retrieved from reference TRBV19 and TRBJ2-3, is DGGITQSPKYLFRKEGQNVTLSCEQNLNHDAMYWYRQDPGQGLRLIYYSQIVNDFQKGDIAEGYSVSREKKESFPLTVTSAQKNPTAFYLCASSSPGGVGDTQYFGPGTRLTVL.

The chain uses TRBV15 and TRBJ1-2; 7 bases fit TRBD1. The ends lost 4 bases at V and 8 bases at J; junction bases unmatched: 10. Germline-derived CDR1 and CDR2 are LNHNV and YYDKDF (reference sequence). The length of the CDR3 is 14 residues. The CDR3 DNA is TGTGCCACCAGCACTCGTCTAACAGGGGTAGGCTACACCTTC. Translating gives CATSTRLTGVGYTF.

The rearrangement joins TRBV7-9 to TRBJ2-4; the match to TRBD1 covers 8 bases. The CDR3 has 13 residues. The V gene end was trimmed by 6 bases and the J gene end by 8 bases; junction bases not matched to a gene: 6. CDR1 and CDR2 (germline): SEHNR, FQNEAQ (reference sequence). The CDR3 DNA reads TGTGCCAGCAGGGAGACAGGGGTAGACATTCAGTACTTC. It yields the protein CASRETGVDIQYF.

The chain combines TRBV6-5 with TRBJ1-1; 7 bases are shared with TRBD1. From germline, CDR1 is MNHEY and CDR2 SVGAGI. The CDR3 is 14 amino acids. V trimming: 2 bases; J trimming: 4 bases; junction bases outside the gene matches: 4. This CDR3 is CASSYRGLSTEAFF. The CDR3 nucleotides read TGTGCCAGCAGTTACAGGGGGCTGAGCACTGAAGCTTTCTTT.

This clone was recorded only once. The chain is built from TRBV7-8 and TRBJ2-5; 8 bases fit TRBD2. Germline V lookup: CDR1 SGHVS, CDR2 FQNEAQ. J gave up 1 base and V 8 bases, and 3 bases lay outside the gene matches. This CDR3 contains 13 residues. CDR3 region: CASAAGGQETQYF. In DNA, the CDR3 is TGTGCCAGCGCCGCGGGGGGCCAAGAGACCCAGTACTTC. The whole variable domain, filled in from reference TRBV7-8 and TRBJ2-5, reads GAGVSQSPRYKVAKRGQDVALRCDPISGHVSLFWYQQALGQGPEFLTYFQNEAQLDKSGLPSDRFFAERPEGSVSTLKIQRTQQEDSAVYLCASAAGGQETQYFGPGTRLLVL.

The V call is TRBV18, the J call TRBJ1-1; TRBD1 is a possible D gene (5 bases). Per germline, CDR1 KGHSH and CDR2 LQKENI. Trimming removed 1 base at V and 13 bases at J, with 19 bases between. The CDR3 runs to 14 residues. The CDR3, as DNA: TGTGCCAGCTCACCACGAGGAGAGGCAGGGAAGGATTTCTTT. Translated: CASSPRGEAGKDFF. Filled out from reference TRBV18 and TRBJ1-1, the complete variable domain reads NAGVMQNPRHLVRRRGQEARLRCSPMKGHSHVYWYRQLPEEGLKFMVYLQKENIIDESGMPKERFSAEFPKEGPSILRIQQVVRGDSAAYFCASSPRGEAGKDFFGQGTRLTVV.

V is TRBV18 and J is TRBJ2-1; 8 bases are a match to TRBD1. V lost 0 bases to trimming and J lost 7 bases; unmatched junction nucleotides: 5. The CDR3 sequence is 15 residues long. In germline, CDR1 is KGHSH, CDR2 LQKENI. The CDR3 DNA follows: TGTGCCAGCTCACCACCCGGACAGGGTTATAATGAGCAGTTCTTC. It specifies CASSPPGQGYNEQFF.

The rearrangement joins TRBV11-1 to TRBJ2-1; D is ambiguous. From germline, CDR1 is SGHAT and CDR2 FQDESV (reference sequence). V was clipped by 2 bases and J by 10 bases, with 9 bases between them. The CDR3 contains 12 residues. The CDR3: CASSLQLGEQFF. The CDR3 DNA follows: TGTGCCAGCAGCTTACAGCTTGGCGAGCAGTTCTTC.

The V and J genes are TRBV5-8 and TRBJ2-6; perhaps TRBD1 as D (6 bases). The CDR3 runs to 16 residues. Trimming took off 1 base at V and 0 bases at J, with 8 bases between the two ends. Per the germline V gene, CDR1 is SGHTS and CDR2 is YDEGEE. This CDR3 is CASSLTGSSGANVLTF. The CDR3 coding sequence is TGTGCCAGCAGCTTGACAGGGTCCTCTGGGGCCAACGTCCTGACTTTC.